The clone carrying this T cell receptor beta chain was observed many times. TCR beta CDR3 sequences were amplified from RNA transcripts. HTBI primers were used for first-round RT-PCR of the TCR CDR3. TCRdb redid the calling of the multiplex PCR reads with MiXCR, one entry per CDR3 protein. Seen here are 600,000 to 850,000 distinct CDR3 sequences, about 19% observed once, and the top ten hold around 17%. The data were obtained in a study of T cells in Graves' hyperthyroidism and ophthalmopathy. Between the trimmed V and J ends, which lost 8 bases and 7 bases, there was a span of 27 bases. There are 16 residues in the CDR3. The germline V gene encodes CDR1 MNHEY and CDR2 SMNVEV (reference sequence). The PBMCs were sourced from fresh peripheral blood (10 ml).

Material: blood. The receptor's source is a woman aged 45-59 years with Graves' hyperthyroidism that later progressed to Graves' ophthalmopathy. The chain joins TRBV27 to TRBJ2-7, with a tentative D call TRBD2 (5 bases). CDR3 nucleotide sequence: TGTGCCAGCTCGTTATCGCCCCGGGGAGCCCTAGATGAGCAGTACTTC. Its translation is CASSLSPRGALDEQYF.